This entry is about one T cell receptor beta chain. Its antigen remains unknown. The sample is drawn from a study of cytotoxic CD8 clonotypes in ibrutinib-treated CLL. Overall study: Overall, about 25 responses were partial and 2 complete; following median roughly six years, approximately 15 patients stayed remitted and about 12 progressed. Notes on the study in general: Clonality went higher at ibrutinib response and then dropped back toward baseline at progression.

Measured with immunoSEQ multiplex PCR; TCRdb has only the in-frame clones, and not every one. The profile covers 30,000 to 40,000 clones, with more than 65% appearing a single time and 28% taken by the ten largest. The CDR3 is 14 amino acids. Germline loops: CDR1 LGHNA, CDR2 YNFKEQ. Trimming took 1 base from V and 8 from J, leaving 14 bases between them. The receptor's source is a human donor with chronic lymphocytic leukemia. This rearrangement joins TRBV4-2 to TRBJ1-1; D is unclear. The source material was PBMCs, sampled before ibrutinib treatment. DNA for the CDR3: TGTGCCAGCAGCCAAGGTGAGGGATCTAGCGAAGCTTTCTTT. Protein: CASSQGEGSSEAFF.